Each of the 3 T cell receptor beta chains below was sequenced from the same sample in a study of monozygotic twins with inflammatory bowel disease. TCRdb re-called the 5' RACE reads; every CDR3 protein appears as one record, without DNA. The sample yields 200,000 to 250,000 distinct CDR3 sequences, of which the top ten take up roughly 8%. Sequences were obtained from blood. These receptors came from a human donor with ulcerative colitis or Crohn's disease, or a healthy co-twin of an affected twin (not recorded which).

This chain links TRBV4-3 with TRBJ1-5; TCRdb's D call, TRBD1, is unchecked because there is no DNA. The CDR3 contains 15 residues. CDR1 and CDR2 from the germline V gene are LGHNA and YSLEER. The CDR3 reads CASSYQTGGGQPQHF.

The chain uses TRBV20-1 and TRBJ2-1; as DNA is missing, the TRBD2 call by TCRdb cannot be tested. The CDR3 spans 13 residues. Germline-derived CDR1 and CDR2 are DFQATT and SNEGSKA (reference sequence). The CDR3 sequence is CSASTSGYNEQFF.

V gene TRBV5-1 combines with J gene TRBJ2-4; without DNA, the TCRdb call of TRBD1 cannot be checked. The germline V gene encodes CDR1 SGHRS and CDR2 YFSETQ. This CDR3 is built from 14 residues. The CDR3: CASALVVGGNIQYF.